What follows is one T cell receptor (beta chain) and its context. Clinical history reported by participants formed the basis on which cohorts were assigned. Cohort 3 donors were reported recovered after two negative PCRs, clearance, or symptom resolution. The data belong to a study of blood T cell repertoires in COVID-19. Study-level information: T cells, B-cell-depleted T cells, or PBMCs supplied cDNA or gDNA.

Germline CDR1 is SGDLS and CDR2 is YYNGEE. This CDR3 is 13 amino acids long. Trimming removed 1 base from V and 8 bases from J; junction bases left unmatched: 4. How the authors handled the data: Cell counts per sample came from amplifying reference gene primers. Only in-frame clones appear in the TCRdb table, and some are missing; sequencing was by immunoSEQ multiplex PCR. Clonal size and the V and J genes are those of that table, whereas D and trimming came from the DNA. The repertoire holds fewer than 300,000 clones, about 85% seen once, with 2% to 3% in the top ten. Input material: PBMCs or T cells enriched from blood (not recorded which). This sequence joins TRBV9 and TRBJ1-2; 8 bases map to TRBD1. This receptor was obtained from a woman in her forties or fifties who had recovered from COVID-19. The CDR3 coding sequence is TGTGCCAGCAGCGTACAGGGGGCGCGGGGCTACACCTTC. Translating it yields CASSVQGARGYTF.